Each of the 10 T cell receptor beta chains below was sequenced from the same sample in a study of blood T cell repertoires in COVID-19. TCRdb's table, derived via immunoSEQ multiplex PCR, lists solely in-frame clones and lacks some. The sample has 200,000 to 250,000 clones, just under 85% seen once; the top ten hold approximately 16%. Sequencing used PBMCs or T cells enriched from blood (not recorded which). The origin of the receptors is a man in his forties or fifties who had recovered from COVID-19.

This clone was observed a single time. The J gene is TRBJ1-4, the V gene TRBV19, with D uncertain. This CDR3 comprises 13 residues. The germline gives CDR1 LNHDA, CDR2 SQIVND (reference sequence). V dropped 5 bases and J dropped 8 bases, with 12 bases sitting between them. CDR3: CASSVGRSEKLFF. CDR3 nucleotide sequence: TGTGCCAGTAGTGTTGGCCGCTCAGAAAAACTGTTTTTT.

This rearrangement joins TRBV7-9 to TRBJ2-1, with 7 bases lining up with TRBD1. V was pared by 5 bases and J by 5 bases, with 15 bases of the junction left unmatched. The CDR3 extends over 17 amino acids. Germline lookup yields CDR1 SEHNR and CDR2 FQNEAQ (reference sequence). The CDR3 DNA reads as TGTGCCAGCAGCCCCTACCTTACAGGGGAAAGCGACAATGAGCAGTTCTTC. It is translated as CASSPYLTGESDNEQFF.

This sequence joins TRBV9 and TRBJ2-5; 8 bases are shared with TRBD2. In germline, CDR1 is SGDLS, CDR2 YYNGEE. V trimming: 3 bases; J trimming: 5 bases; junction bases outside the gene matches: 9. The CDR3 has 15 amino acids. The CDR3 sequence: CASSATSGGHETQYF. The CDR3 coding sequence is TGTGCCAGCAGCGCAACCAGCGGGGGCCATGAGACCCAGTACTTC.

The chain has TRBV5-5 and TRBJ1-5; D may be TRBD1 (5 bases). The germline V gene encodes CDR1 SGHKS and CDR2 YYEKEE (reference sequence). The CDR3 contains 15 residues. Trimming took 2 bases from V and 5 from J, leaving 14 bases between them. CDR3 loop: CASSFLGGGYQPQHF. DNA of the CDR3: TGTGCCAGCAGCTTTCTTGGGGGAGGTTATCAGCCCCAGCATTTT.

The chain combines TRBV5-1 with TRBJ1-2; D may be TRBD1 (5 bases). Germline assignment: CDR1 SGHRS and CDR2 YFSETQ. V was cut by 0 bases and J by 8 bases, with 11 bases left in between. The CDR3 extends over 13 amino acids. Here the CDR3 DNA reads TGCGCCAGCAGCTTGGCCACGGGGGACGGCTACACCTTC. As protein: CASSLATGDGYTF.

This clone showed up just once. This chain joins TRBV7-3 and TRBJ1-1; D ambiguous. The V gene lost 1 base and the J gene lost 2 bases, with 8 bases spanning the gap. There are 14 residues in the CDR3. Germline CDR1 reads SGHTA; CDR2 reads FQGTGA. CDR3 sequence (DNA): TGTGCCAGCAGCTTAAACACAATAAACACTGAAGCTTTCTTT. It is translated as CASSLNTINTEAFF.

This chain uses TRBV11-2 with TRBJ2-7, with 9 bases identical to TRBD2. The CDR3 runs 15 residues. The V and J ends lost 0 bases and 4 bases, in that order; junction bases with no gene match: 4. The germline CDR1 and CDR2 sequences are SGHAT and FQNNGV. The CDR3 region is CASSLDLAGGYEQYF. CDR3 nucleotides: TGTGCCAGCAGCTTAGATCTTGCGGGAGGGTACGAGCAGTACTTC.

This chain uses TRBV27 with TRBJ1-2; 8 bases fit TRBD1. CDR3 size: 14 residues. Germline lookup yields CDR1 MNHEY and CDR2 SMNVEV (reference sequence). The V and J ends lost 8 bases and 6 bases, in that order; junction bases with no gene match: 11. The CDR3 sequence is CASSTQGVFDGYTF. The CDR3 region has the DNA TGTGCCAGCTCAACACAGGGGGTTTTCGATGGCTACACCTTC.

This clone was recorded once. The chain joins TRBV25-1 to TRBJ2-1; 8 nucleotides agree with TRBD2. The ends lost 6 bases at V and 8 bases at J; junction bases unmatched: 12. The V gene's germline CDR1 is MGHDK and CDR2 SYGVNS. The CDR3 length is 15 residues. In DNA form, the CDR3 reads TGTGCCAGCAGAGCGGTTGGCGGGAGGTACGATGAGCAGTTCTTC. It specifies CASRAVGGRYDEQFF.

The V and J genes are TRBV18 and TRBJ1-5; 8 nucleotides agree with TRBD1. The germline V gene encodes CDR1 KGHSH and CDR2 LQKENI. This CDR3 has 13 amino acids. V lost 6 bases and J lost 4; bases outside the gene matches: 2. The CDR3 DNA is TGTGCCAGCTCCGGACAGGGAAATCAGCCCCAGCATTTT. This gives the protein CASSGQGNQPQHF.